This T cell receptor (beta chain) was recorded in a study of blood T cell repertoires in COVID-19. Study in general: Both acute and convalescent COVID-19 samples were obtained from the United States, Italy and Spain.

With V trimmed by 7 bases and J by 4 bases, 3 bases remained unmatched. The V gene's germline CDR1 is MDHEN and CDR2 SYDVKM. The CDR3 is made up of 12 amino acids. In the authors' methods: It was from reference gene primer amplification that nucleated cell counts were estimated. Clones were read by immunoSEQ multiplex PCR, and TCRdb kept only the in-frame ones, dropping some. V and J calls and clone size are copied from that table; D and trimming were computed from the DNA. Among 130,000 or so clones listed, 80% to 90% were seen once. Adults between about 18 and 95 years of age took part from about 24 US areas. Participant reports of clinical history set cohort assignment. This clone has just a few counts.

This receptor was identified in a middle-aged man with acute COVID-19. The J gene is TRBJ1-1, the V gene TRBV28; 7 nucleotides match TRBD1. What was sequenced was PBMCs or T cells enriched from blood (not recorded which). This CDR3 reads CASTSGGTEAFF. In DNA form, the CDR3 reads TGTGCCAGCACTTCAGGGGGCACTGAAGCTTTCTTT.